The TCR beta chain under discussion was sequenced for a study of OX40 agonist ivuxolimab in advanced cancers. Libraries were prepared by immunoSEQ multiplex PCR; TCRdb keeps only in-frame clonotypes and omits some of them. The sample holds over 50,000 clones, approximately 81% seen once. V was clipped by 4 bases and J by 0 bases; unmatched bases: 2. Germline CDR1 reads SGHTA; CDR2 reads FQGNSA. This CDR3 comprises 14 residues. Any history of autoimmune disease or systemic immunosuppression disqualified patients. This clonotype was sampled from an adult with an advanced solid tumor such as melanoma, head and neck, liver or kidney cancer. The sequenced sample was CD4+ or CD8+ T cells sorted from blood, obtained in a trial of the OX40 agonist ivuxolimab. This chain links TRBV7-2 with TRBJ2-5; 7 bases line up with TRBD2. The chain's CDR3 is CASSWSGNQETQYF. In DNA form, the CDR3 reads TGTGCCAGCAGCTGGAGCGGGAACCAAGAGACCCAGTACTTC. Variable domain in full (rest from reference TRBV7-2 and TRBJ2-5): GAGVSQSPSNKVTEKGKDVELRCDPISGHTALYWYRQSLGQGLEFLIYFQGNSAPDKSGLPSDRFSAERTGGSVSTLTIQRTQQEDSAVYLCASSWSGNQETQYFGPGTRLLVL.